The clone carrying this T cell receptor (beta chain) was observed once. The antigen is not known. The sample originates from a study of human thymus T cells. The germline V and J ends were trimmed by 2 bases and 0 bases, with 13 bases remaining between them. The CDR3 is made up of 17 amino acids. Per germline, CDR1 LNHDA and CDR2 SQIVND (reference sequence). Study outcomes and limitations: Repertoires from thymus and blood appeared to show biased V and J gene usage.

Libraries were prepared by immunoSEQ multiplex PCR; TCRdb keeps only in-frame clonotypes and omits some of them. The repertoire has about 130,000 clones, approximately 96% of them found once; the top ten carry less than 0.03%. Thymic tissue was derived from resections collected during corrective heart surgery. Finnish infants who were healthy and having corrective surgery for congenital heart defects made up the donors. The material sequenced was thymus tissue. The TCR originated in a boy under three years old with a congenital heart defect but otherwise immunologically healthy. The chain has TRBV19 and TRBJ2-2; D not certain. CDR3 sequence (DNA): TGTGCCAGTAGTATATACCTATGGAGCCCGAACACCGGGGAGCTGTTTTTT. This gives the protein CASSIYLWSPNTGELFF.